The next 11 T cell receptor beta chains were all read from a single sample in a study of shared clonotypes between healthy human individuals. Using immunoSEQ multiplex PCR, the repertoire was profiled, and TCRdb retains in-frame clones only, with some absent. Among around 1.1 million clones listed, about four fifths were seen once. The specimen was memory CD4+ T cells from PBMCs. Subset indicated: CD45RA-negative fraction. These receptors were taken from a young man in good health. Some clones in this sample may be carry-over from other donors' samples.

The chain employs TRBV6-6 and TRBJ1-5; D unresolved. Germline CDR1 and CDR2: MNHNY and SVGAGI (reference sequence). Trimming took 6 bases from V and 5 from J, leaving 8 bases between them. This CDR3 has 12 amino acids. The CDR3 loop is CASSQGDQPQHF. As DNA, the CDR3 is TGTGCCAGCAGCCAAGGCGATCAGCCCCAGCATTTT.

This chain links TRBV18 with TRBJ2-3, with a weak D call TRBD1 (6 bases). The CDR3 covers 14 residues. Germline-derived CDR1 and CDR2 are KGHSH and LQKENI. Trimming took off 5 bases at V and 0 bases at J, with 9 bases between the two ends. This chain's CDR3 is CASSSQGSTDTQYF. The CDR3 DNA reads TGTGCCAGCTCATCTCAGGGGAGCACAGATACGCAGTATTTT.

J is TRBJ2-7 and V is TRBV7-2; the D gene is possibly TRBD1 (7 bases). Trimming took off 5 bases at V and 2 bases at J, with 19 bases between the two ends. From germline, CDR1 is SGHTA and CDR2 FQGNSA. This CDR3 region has 16 residues. DNA for the CDR3: TGTGCCAGCAGCCTAGGCAGGGGGGTCCTAACCTACGAGCAGTACTTC. Amino acid sequence: CASSLGRGVLTYEQYF.

The chain recombines TRBV9 with TRBJ2-2, with 7 bases lining up with TRBD2. Germline CDR1 is SGDLS and CDR2 is YYNGEE. CDR3 length equals 16 residues. V dropped 4 bases and J dropped 0; count of bases not matched to a gene: 6. The DNA for the CDR3 is TGTGCCAGCAGCTTCTTAGCGGGCGCGAACACCGGGGAGCTGTTTTTT. Encoded protein: CASSFLAGANTGELFF.

Comments on this clone: This CDR3 fails to terminate in the conserved phenylalanine or tryptophan, so it likely reflects a read error. This chain connects TRBV6-6 to TRBJ1-2, with TRBD1 as a possible D gene (5 bases). V was trimmed by 5 bases and J by 5 bases, leaving 6 bases between them. Germline CDR1 and CDR2: MNHNY and SVGAGI (reference sequence). There are 11 residues in the CDR3. DNA for the CDR3: TGTGCCAGCAGTCCAGGGTATGGCTACACCCTC. It yields the protein CASSPGYGYTL.

As regards this clone: The identical CDR3 is also encoded by other nucleotide sequences in the sample. The rearrangement uses TRBV6-5 and TRBJ1-1; 7 bases are a match to TRBD1. CDR1 MNHEY and CDR2 SVGAGI come from the germline V gene. This CDR3 spans 13 amino acids. J gave up 0 bases and V 6 bases, and 1 base lay outside the gene matches. CDR3 amino acids: CASRRGLNTEAFF. Written as DNA, the CDR3 is TGTGCCAGCAGAAGGGGGCTGAACACTGAAGCTTTCTTT.

This clone has a single count. The chain recombines TRBV7-2 with TRBJ1-5; D unresolved. Germline V gene data show CDR1 as SGHTA and CDR2 as FQGNSA. The V end lost 5 bases, the J end lost 3 bases, and 8 bases lay between the germline ends. This CDR3 region has 13 residues. The CDR3 DNA sequence: TGTGCCAGCAGCCAGAGGGACAATCAGCCCCAGCATTTT. Translating gives CASSQRDNQPQHF.

This chain connects TRBV19 to TRBJ2-5; 8 bases fit TRBD2. The CDR3 has 16 residues. Germline trimming cut 3 bases from V and 3 bases from J; bases unmatched to any gene: 9. The V gene's germline CDR1 is LNHDA and CDR2 SQIVND (reference sequence). The CDR3 loop is CASSMGTGGPEETQYF. CDR3 DNA sequence: TGTGCCAGTAGTATGGGTACGGGAGGGCCTGAAGAGACCCAGTACTTC.

This chain joins TRBV10-3 and TRBJ2-1; 10 nucleotides agree with TRBD2. From germline, CDR1 is ENHRY and CDR2 SYGVKD. With V trimmed by 4 bases and J by 4 bases, 4 bases remained unmatched. The length of the CDR3 is 15 residues. The CDR3 protein is CAISATSGDYNEQFF. The DNA for the CDR3 is TGTGCCATCAGTGCCACTAGCGGGGATTACAATGAGCAGTTCTTC.

The genes are TRBV29-1 and TRBJ1-5, with 11 bases aligning to TRBD1. V dropped 7 bases and J dropped 2; count of bases not matched to a gene: 1. CDR1 is SQVTM and CDR2 is ANQGSEA in the germline V gene. The CDR3 is 13 residues long. Here the CDR3 reads CSGGQGGNQPQHF. DNA for the CDR3: TGCAGCGGGGGACAGGGGGGCAATCAGCCCCAGCATTTT. Full variable domain (remainder filled in from reference TRBV29-1 and TRBJ1-5): SAVISQKPSRDICQRGTSLTIQCQVDSQVTMMFWYRQQPGQSLTLIATANQGSEATYESGFVIDKFPISRPNLTFSTLTVSNMSPEDSSIYLCSGGQGGNQPQHFGDGTRLSIL.

The chain has TRBV6-1 and TRBJ2-5; D perhaps matches TRBD2 (6 bases). The CDR3 loop spans 15 amino acids. CDR1 and CDR2 (germline): MNHNS, SASEGT. Trimming stripped 4 bases from V and 4 bases from J, with 16 bases between. The CDR3 spells CASSGRGVGLETQYF. The CDR3 region has the DNA TGTGCCAGCAGTGGGCGGGGAGTTGGGCTAGAGACCCAGTACTTC.